These T cell receptor beta chains were read from a single sample in a study of blood T cells in healthy people across ages. TCRdb fed the 5' RACE reads into MiXCR, producing one record per CDR3 protein. Here the sample spans 550,000 to 750,000 distinct CDR3 sequences, under 25% being singletons. The sample consisted of blood. The source is a man aged 70-80 years in good health. The CDR3 runs from the conserved cysteine through the conserved F or W. A D gene is named only where the DNA matches it firmly. A clone size is listed for some rows: how often the clone was seen (once, few, many), or a class if it is expanded.

D gene	J gene	V gene	clone size	CDR3 protein	CDR3 DNA
-	TRBJ2-2	TRBV14	many	CATKGDGTGELFF	TGTGCCACCAAGGGGGACGGCACCGGGGAGCTGTTTTTT
-	TRBJ2-5	TRBV3-1	many	CASSQGSKETQYF	TGTGCCAGCAGCCAAGGCAGCAAAGAGACCCAGTACTTC
-	TRBJ1-6	TRBV28	-	CASSLLSSYNSPLHF	TGTGCCAGCAGTTTATTGAGCTCCTATAATTCACCCCTCCACTTT
TRBD2	TRBJ2-1	TRBV3-1	few	CASSHAGARNEQFF	TGTGCCAGCAGCCATGCGGGAGCCCGCAATGAGCAGTTCTTC
-	TRBJ2-7	TRBV7-2	few	CASSLPLERSTYEQYF	TGTGCCAGCAGCTTACCCCTAGAGCGGAGTACCTACGAGCAGTACTTC
-	TRBJ2-5	TRBV6-1	few	CASSEAGEETQYF	TGTGCCAGCAGTGAAGCCGGAGAAGAGACCCAGTACTTC
TRBD2	TRBJ2-3	TRBV6-2/TRBV6-3	-	CASSYGTSGSTDTQYF	TGTGCCAGCAGTTACGGAACTAGCGGGAGCACAGATACGCAGTATTTT
-	TRBJ2-5	TRBV7-2	few	CASSFTGIETQYF	TGTGCCAGCAGCTTCACAGGGATAGAGACCCAGTACTTC
TRBD2	TRBJ2-7	TRBV28	few	CASSPGLAGGTYEQYF	TGTGCCAGCAGCCCCGGACTAGCGGGAGGGACCTACGAGCAGTACTTC
TRBD1	TRBJ1-1	TRBV20-1	-	CSARVPLTGGTEAFF	TGCAGTGCTAGAGTACCTTTGACAGGGGGCACTGAAGCTTTCTTT
-	TRBJ1-4	TRBV3-1	few	CASSYRALGEKLFF	TGTGCCAGCAGCTACAGGGCTCTCGGTGAAAAACTGTTTTTT
-	TRBJ2-4	TRBV7-3	few	CASSAGGPPVKNIQYF	TGTGCCAGCAGCGCGGGCGGCCCCCCAGTCAAAAACATTCAGTACTTC
-	TRBJ2-5	TRBV12-5	-	CASGLVLPGSETQYF	TGTGCTAGTGGTTTGGTACTGCCAGGGAGCGAGACCCAGTACTTC
-	TRBJ2-6	TRBV7-3	-	CASSKTSAGANVLTF	TGTGCCAGCAGCAAAACAAGTGCTGGGGCCAACGTCCTGACTTTC
-	TRBJ2-1	TRBV6-2/TRBV6-3	once	CASSVLHNEQFF	TGTGCCAGCAGTGTTCTTCACAATGAGCAGTTCTTC
-	TRBJ1-6	TRBV15	-	CATSREGHSPLHF	TGTGCCACCAGCAGAGAAGGGCATTCACCCCTCCACTTT
-	TRBJ2-1	TRBV11-2	few	CASSLEGLQTYNEQFF	TGTGCCAGCAGCTTAGAGGGCCTCCAAACCTACAATGAGCAGTTCTTC
TRBD2	TRBJ2-5	TRBV4-1	few	CASSPGLAGDETQYF	TGCGCCAGCAGCCCGGGGCTAGCGGGAGACGAGACCCAGTACTTC
-	TRBJ2-1	TRBV24-1	few	CATSDSWTTNNEQFF	TGTGCCACCAGTGATTCTTGGACTACCAACAATGAGCAGTTCTTC
TRBD1	TRBJ2-7	TRBV7-2	few	CASSPGTGTEQYF	TGTGCCAGCAGCCCCGGGACAGGGACCGAGCAGTACTTC
TRBD2	TRBJ2-5	TRBV13	few	CASSLTSGYQETQYF	TGTGCCAGCAGCTTGACTAGCGGATACCAAGAGACCCAGTACTTC
-	TRBJ2-1	TRBV9	-	CASSVDPGARNEQFF	TGTGCTAGCAGCGTAGATCCGGGGGCCCGCAATGAGCAGTTCTTC